These 16 T cell receptor beta chains share one sample of origin, sequenced in a study of cytomegalovirus exposure and HLA in healthy donors. Researchers ran the PCR with 60 Vbeta and 13 Jbeta primers. Clones were read by immunoSEQ multiplex PCR, and TCRdb kept only the in-frame ones, dropping some. The profile covers some 90,000 clones, with around three quarters appearing a single time and about 2.9% taken by the ten largest. The sequenced material came from PBMCs. All receptors derive from a man aged 40-49 years in good health and CMV-seronegative.

This chain joins TRBV7-7 and TRBJ2-7, with 7 bases aligning to TRBD1. The length of the CDR3 is 13 residues. Germline assignment: CDR1 SSHAT and CDR2 FNYEAQ (reference sequence). V dropped 5 bases and J dropped 6; count of bases not matched to a gene: 7. The CDR3 DNA sequence: TGTGCCAGCAGCCCCGGGACAGAGGGCGAGCAGTACTTC. Translating gives CASSPGTEGEQYF.

The rearrangement links TRBV6-5 to TRBJ2-5; D ambiguous. CDR1 and CDR2 (germline): MNHEY, SVGAGI. CDR3 length: 14 amino acids. The V and J ends lost 2 bases and 1 base respectively, with 8 bases between them. Here the CDR3 reads CASSYITGQETQYF. The DNA for the CDR3 is TGTGCCAGCAGTTACATTACGGGCCAAGAGACCCAGTACTTC.

The chain couples TRBV6-1 to TRBJ2-7, with TRBD1 matching over 9 bases. This CDR3 comprises 15 residues. The trim removed 6 bases at V and 3 bases at J, leaving 9 bases unmatched. Germline V gene sequence: CDR1 MNHNS, CDR2 SASEGT. The CDR3 sequence: CASRGRDRAGYEQYF. DNA of the CDR3: TGTGCCAGCAGGGGACGGGACAGGGCTGGCTACGAGCAGTACTTC.

A few counts support this clone. V and J are TRBV4-3 and TRBJ1-6, with 11 bases aligning to TRBD1. This CDR3 has 20 amino acids. Trimming removed 0 bases from V and 14 bases from J; junction bases left unmatched: 21. The germline CDR1 and CDR2 sequences are LGHNA and YSLEER. The CDR3 is CASSQDYSGGTGGVYRALHF. Here the CDR3 DNA reads TGCGCCAGCAGCCAAGATTATTCGGGGGGGACAGGGGGTGTTTATCGTGCCCTCCACTTT.

This clone occurred a few times. The chain links TRBV7-3 to TRBJ1-5; possibly TRBD1 for D (5 bases). This CDR3 region has 14 residues. With 1 base removed from V and 6 bases from J, the gap between germline ends came to 10 bases. Per germline, CDR1 SGHTA and CDR2 FQGTGA. The CDR3 loop is CASSLIVQGQPQHF. For the CDR3, the DNA is TGTGCCAGCAGCTTAATAGTCCAGGGTCAGCCCCAGCATTTT.

This rearrangement joins TRBV15 to TRBJ1-1; no firm D call. Trimming took 0 bases from V and 4 from J, leaving 3 bases between them. The CDR3 is 12 residues long. CDR1 and CDR2 from the germline V gene are LNHNV and YYDKDF (reference sequence). Here the CDR3 reads CATSRELTEAFF. In nucleotides, the CDR3 is TGTGCCACCAGCAGAGAACTCACTGAAGCTTTCTTT.

This clone was detected a few times. The J gene is TRBJ1-1, the V gene TRBV29-1; tentative D call: TRBD1 (5 bases). This CDR3 has 15 amino acids. Germline values: CDR1 SQVTM, CDR2 ANQGSEA. The ends were cut back, 4 bases at V and 0 bases at J, with 15 bases in the middle. The CDR3 sequence: CSVGAGWAMNTEAFF. As DNA, the CDR3 is TGCAGCGTTGGGGCAGGGTGGGCGATGAACACTGAAGCTTTCTTT. The full variable domain, its missing parts supplied by reference TRBV29-1 and TRBJ1-1, is SAVISQKPSRDICQRGTSLTIQCQVDSQVTMMFWYRQQPGQSLTLIATANQGSEATYESGFVIDKFPISRPNLTFSTLTVSNMSPEDSSIYLCSVGAGWAMNTEAFFGQGTRLTVV.

The chain is built from TRBV5-1 and TRBJ2-7, with 7 bases aligning to TRBD1. Germline V gene lookup returns CDR1 SGHRS and CDR2 YFSETQ. With V trimmed by 5 bases and J by 2 bases, 19 bases remained unmatched. The length of the CDR3 is 18 residues. CDR3: CASSSIPPGQQSAYEQYF. The CDR3 region has the DNA TGCGCCAGCAGTTCTATCCCCCCGGGACAGCAATCGGCCTACGAGCAGTACTTC.

The chain couples TRBV5-1 to TRBJ2-1; no reliable D call. This CDR3 has 15 residues. V was shortened by 5 bases and J by 1 base, with 13 bases between the two germline ends. CDR1 and CDR2 (germline): SGHRS, YFSETQ. The CDR3 DNA reads TGCGCCAGCAGGCCTACAGAGATGTCCTACAATGAGCAGTTCTTC. It translates to CASRPTEMSYNEQFF.

The rearrangement joins TRBV11-2 to TRBJ1-6, with D unclear. Trimming pared 2 bases from V and 10 bases from J, leaving 9 bases between. Germline V gene sequence: CDR1 SGHAT, CDR2 FQNNGV. The CDR3 extends over 13 amino acids. CDR3 amino acids: CASSLHRLSPLHF. DNA of the CDR3: TGTGCCAGCAGCTTACACCGCCTATCACCCCTCCACTTT.

This clone was picked up a small number of times. The chain combines TRBV29-1 with TRBJ1-1; the D is unclear. The germline gives CDR1 SQVTM, CDR2 ANQGSEA. V lost 5 bases to trimming and J lost 1 base, with 11 bases between them. The CDR3 has 13 residues. DNA for the CDR3: TGCAGCGTTACGCGGACTGAGAACACTGAAGCTTTCTTT. Translated: CSVTRTENTEAFF.

This clone has a single count. In nucleotides, the CDR3 is TGTGCCTGGAGTGTGGGCGGGACCATGGGGTATGGCTACACCTTC. Its translation: CAWSVGGTMGYGYTF. The rearrangement joins TRBV30 to TRBJ1-2; tentative D call: TRBD1 (5 bases). Trimming took off 0 bases at V and 5 bases at J, with 16 bases between the two ends. The CDR3 extends over 15 amino acids. CDR1 and CDR2 (germline): GTSNPN, SVGIG (reference sequence).

The CDR3 nucleotides read TGTGCCTTGGAAGGGGGCTACACAGATACGCAGTATTTT. This codes for CALEGGYTDTQYF. This chain uses TRBV7-9 with TRBJ2-3; 7 nucleotides match TRBD1. The trim removed 11 bases at V and 2 bases at J, leaving 7 bases unmatched. The germline CDR1 and CDR2 sequences are SEHNR and FQNEAQ (reference sequence). This CDR3 region has 13 residues.

This chain connects TRBV19 to TRBJ1-2; 7 nucleotides match TRBD1. The CDR3 sequence is 15 residues long. The germline V gene encodes CDR1 LNHDA and CDR2 SQIVND (reference sequence). V was clipped by 4 bases and J by 2 bases; unmatched bases: 7. The CDR3 DNA is TGTGCCAGTAGTAGAGGGGTGACAGGGAACTATGGCTACACCTTC. It specifies CASSRGVTGNYGYTF.

In this sample, this clone turned up a few times. The chain employs TRBV7-6 and TRBJ1-1, with 11 bases identical to TRBD1. V shed 4 bases and J 1 base; nucleotides not matched to a gene: 2. Germline V gene data show CDR1 as SGHVS and CDR2 as FNYEAQ. This CDR3 contains 15 residues. CDR3 residues: CASSWTGGSNTEAFF. DNA of the CDR3: TGTGCCAGCAGCTGGACAGGGGGCTCGAACACTGAAGCTTTCTTT.

The rearrangement uses TRBV9 and TRBJ2-5; 8 bases align to TRBD2. The CDR3 covers 16 residues. Germline V gene lookup returns CDR1 SGDLS and CDR2 YYNGEE. After removal of 0 bases from V and 2 bases from J, the junction contained 6 bases not matched to a gene. The CDR3 here is CASSVGTSGGQETQYF. In DNA form, the CDR3 reads TGTGCCAGCAGCGTAGGAACTAGCGGTGGTCAAGAGACCCAGTACTTC.